This T cell receptor (beta chain) was profiled in a study of blood T cell repertoires in COVID-19. The CDR3 is 16 amino acids. V lost 8 bases to trimming and J lost 1 base; unmatched junction nucleotides: 11. Germline V CDR1 and CDR2: MDHEN, SYDVKM. Some clones are missing from TCRdb's copy, which holds only in-frame ones; the method was immunoSEQ multiplex PCR. The sample lists around 130,000 clones; approximately 86% were seen once. This sequence was found in a human donor in a cohort sampled during active COVID-19. Sequenced: peripheral blood. This chain joins TRBV28 and TRBJ2-4, with 7 positions matching TRBD2. CDR3 coding DNA: TGTGCCAGCCTAAGTAGCGGGCCGGGGGCCAAAAACATTCAGTACTTC. Translation: CASLSSGPGAKNIQYF.